This entry describes one T cell receptor (beta chain). Its matching antigen is unknown. These data come from a study of graft-versus-host responses after intestinal transplantation. Study overall: All recipients were given anti-thymocyte globulin induction, and tacrolimus and steroids were then administered for roughly three years. General study findings and limits: Graft-donor T cell macrochimerism coincided with high graft-versus-host to host-versus-graft clonal ratios in allografts. Peak circulating GvH clone levels tracked with early post-transplant HvG declines. GvH clones occurred in recipient marrow; some first appeared in ileum or blood.

Sequencing was performed with immunoSEQ multiplex PCR; in TCRdb, only in-frame clones are kept and a portion is missing. The repertoire consists of tens of thousands of clones, with roughly nine tenths occurring once and the leading ten covering nearly 0.5%. This CDR3 spans 15 amino acids. Germline V gives CDR1 SGHKS, CDR2 YYEKEE (reference sequence). Trimming removed 4 bases from V and 2 bases from J, with 13 bases in between. Material: unstimulated CD8+ T cells sorted from spleen or lymph node cells, obtained before intestinal transplant. V usage is TRBV5-5 and J usage is TRBJ1-3; no definite D call. The TCR comes from a human donor who received an intestinal transplant. DNA for the CDR3: TGTGCCAGCAGCCCGGGGTACGGAGCTGGAAACACCATATATTTT. Encoded protein: CASSPGYGAGNTIYF.